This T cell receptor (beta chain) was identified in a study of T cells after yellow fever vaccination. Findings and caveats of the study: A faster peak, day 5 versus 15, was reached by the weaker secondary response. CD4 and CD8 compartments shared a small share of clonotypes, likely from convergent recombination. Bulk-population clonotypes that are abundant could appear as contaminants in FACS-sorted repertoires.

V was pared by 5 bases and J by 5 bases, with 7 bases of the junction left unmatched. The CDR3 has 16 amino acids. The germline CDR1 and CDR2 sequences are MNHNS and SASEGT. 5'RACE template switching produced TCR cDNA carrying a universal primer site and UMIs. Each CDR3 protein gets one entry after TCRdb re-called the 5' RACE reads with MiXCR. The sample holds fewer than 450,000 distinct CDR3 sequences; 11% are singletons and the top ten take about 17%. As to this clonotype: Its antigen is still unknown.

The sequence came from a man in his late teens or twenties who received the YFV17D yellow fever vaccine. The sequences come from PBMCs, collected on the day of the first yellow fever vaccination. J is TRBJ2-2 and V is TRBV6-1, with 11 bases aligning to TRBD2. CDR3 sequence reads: CASSILAGGLTGELFF. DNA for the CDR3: TGTGCCAGCAGTATCCTAGCGGGGGGCCTTACCGGGGAGCTGTTTTTT.